These 20 T cell receptor beta chains were sequenced from one sample in a study of tumor and adjacent non-tumor tissue in lung cancer. No cell sorting was done before RNA was extracted from the tissue. The library came from three nested PCR rounds adapted from ARM-PCR protocols. TCRdb analysed the multiplex PCR reads with MiXCR anew, one entry per CDR3 protein. This sample carries about 81,000 distinct CDR3 sequences, 55% to 80% of them seen once, and the ten largest clones take around 9.5%. Sequenced sample: lung tumor tissue. Receptor source: a woman aged 40-49 years with non-small cell lung cancer.

Comment on this clonotype: A read error may explain this, as a much larger clone is one base away. This rearrangement joins TRBV7-9 to TRBJ1-1, with D possibly matching TRBD1 (6 bases). CDR1 SEHNR and CDR2 FQNEAQ come from the germline V gene (reference sequence). Trimming stripped 5 bases from V and 2 bases from J, with 12 bases between. The CDR3 extends over 14 amino acids. The DNA for the CDR3 is TGTGCCAGCAGCACTACAGGGCATAACACTGAAGCTTTCTTT. It encodes CASSTTGHNTEAFF.

Points on this clonotype: A junction end diverges from the germline sequence, so it may reflect a read error. The J gene is TRBJ2-1, the V gene TRBV11-1, with D perhaps being TRBD1 or TRBD2 (5 bases each). This CDR3 is 17 amino acids long. The V gene's germline CDR1 is SGHAT and CDR2 FQDESV (reference sequence). The CDR3 nucleotides read TGTACCAGCAGCACCATGGACTGGACAAGCTCCTACAATGAGCAGTTCTTC. Protein sequence: CTSSTMDWTSSYNEQFF.

This clonotype is labeled as medium-sized. The V call is TRBV6-1, the J call TRBJ2-7; D is unresolved. This CDR3 is 12 amino acids long. V dropped 6 bases and J dropped 3 bases, with 9 bases sitting between them. Germline V gives CDR1 MNHNS, CDR2 SASEGT. The CDR3 nucleotides are TGTGCCAGCAGCCTACAGAACTACGAGCAGTACTTC. Residues: CASSLQNYEQYF.

As regards this clonotype: A much larger clone sits a single nucleotide away, making a read error possible. The chain couples TRBV28 to TRBJ2-1; D possibly corresponds to TRBD1 (7 bases). CDR3 length: 13 amino acids. Per the germline V gene, CDR1 is MDHEN and CDR2 is SYDVKM. CDR3 protein: CAISFMQGGEQFF. CDR3 nucleotides: TGTGCCATCAGTTTTATGCAGGGGGGTGAGCAGTTCTTC.

The chain is built from TRBV29-1 and TRBJ2-3; possible D gene TRBD1, 6 bases. This CDR3 has 18 residues. Trimming pared 5 bases from V and 1 base from J, leaving 25 bases between. Germline CDR1 and CDR2: SQVTM and ANQGSEA. The CDR3 DNA follows: TGCAGCGTTCCCGGGATTAGCAGGGGTTGCGGTGGCACAGATACGCAGTATTTT. Its translation: CSVPGISRGCGGTDTQYF.

For this clonotype: An end of the junction does not agree with germline; a read error may underlie this. This sequence joins TRBV6-1 and TRBJ1-5; a possible D gene is TRBD1 (5 bases). Germline lookup yields CDR1 MNHNS and CDR2 SASEGT. This CDR3 is 17 amino acids long. The CDR3 reads CTSSERDWTCSNQPQHF. The CDR3 nucleotides read TGTACCAGCAGTGAAAGGGACTGGACGTGCAGCAATCAGCCCCAGCATTTT.

Worth noting for this clonotype: Likely a read error: the CDR3 ends without its conserved phenylalanine or tryptophan. Because the CDR3's place on the DNA is in doubt, the DNA is left out and the CDR3 is given as listed by TCRdb. The gene calls are TRBV5-1 and TRBJ2-5; the D call of TRBD1 is as the table states it, not checked on the DNA. Including both end residues, the CDR3 is 15 amino acids long. Germline values: CDR1 SGHRS, CDR2 YFSETQ. The CDR3: CVSSLGWGNQETQYS.

The J gene is TRBJ2-2, the V gene TRBV7-3; the D is unclear. The CDR3 runs 16 residues. CDR1 is SGHTA and CDR2 is FQGTGA in the germline V gene. V gave up 5 bases and J gave up 3 bases, with 16 bases separating them. CDR3 amino acids: CASSPSGNWDTGELFF. DNA of the CDR3: TGTGCCAGCAGCCCCAGTGGTAACTGGGACACCGGGGAGCTGTTTTTT.

As to this clonotype: One junction end disagrees with the germline gene, perhaps due to a read error. The rearrangement uses TRBV11-2 and TRBJ1-2, with 8 bases lining up with TRBD1. CDR1 SGHAT and CDR2 FQNNGV come from the germline V gene. The CDR3 has 14 residues. Written as DNA, the CDR3 is TGCGTCAGCATCTTGGGGACAGGAAACTATGGCTACACCTTC. This sequence encodes CVSILGTGNYGYTF.

This sequence joins TRBV20-1 and TRBJ2-1; TRBD2 aligns across 10 bases. V trimming: 5 bases; J trimming: 8 bases; junction bases outside the gene matches: 12. Germline CDR1 reads DFQATT; CDR2 reads SNEGSKA (reference sequence). CDR3 length equals 15 residues. The CDR3 reads CSAHGLADLRDEQFF. The DNA of the CDR3 is TGCAGTGCTCATGGACTAGCGGACCTCAGGGATGAGCAGTTCTTC.

V usage is TRBV11-2 and J usage is TRBJ1-5; unclear D gene. The end of the DNA is better explained by TRBJ2-3, so the J call may be wrong. The CDR3 consists of 14 residues. In germline, CDR1 is SGHAT, CDR2 FQNNGV. CDR3 amino acids: CASSLSMLNQPQYF. The CDR3 DNA reads TGTGCCAGCAGTTTATCGATGCTCAATCAGCCCCAGTATTTT.

There are many counts of this clonotype. Possible read error: a much larger clone is one base away. CDR3 DNA: TGTGCCAGCAGCTTCCGAGCAGACGGGGTCTACGAGCAGTACTTC. Translation gives CASSFRADGVYEQYF. This sequence joins TRBV11-1 and TRBJ2-7, with TRBD2 as a possible D gene (5 bases). The germline V gene encodes CDR1 SGHAT and CDR2 FQDESV (reference sequence). The length of the CDR3 is 15 residues. The V end was cut by 3 bases, the J end by 3 bases, with 15 bases between. Using reference TRBV11-1 and TRBJ2-7 for the parts outside the CDR3, the full variable domain is EAEVAQSPRYKITEKSQAVAFWCDPISGHATLYWYRQILGQGPELLVQFQDESVVDDSQLPKDRFSAERLKGVDSTLKIQPAELGDSAMYLCASSFRADGVYEQYFGPGTRLTVT.

This clonotype was recorded a few times. A much larger clone differs from this one at a single base, so this may be a read error. The V call is TRBV5-4, the J call TRBJ2-7; maybe TRBD1 (6 bases). Germline CDR1 reads SGHNT; CDR2 reads YYREEE (reference sequence). The CDR3 runs 13 residues. Trimming took off 4 bases at V and 6 bases at J, with 14 bases between the two ends. CDR3 bases: TGTGCCAGCAGCCATGACAGGTTGGGCGAGCAGTACTTC. The encoded protein is CASSHDRLGEQYF. Supplemented by reference TRBV5-4 and TRBJ2-7, the full variable domain reads ETGVTQSPTHLIKTRGQQVTLRCSSQSGHNTVSWYQQALGQGPQFIFQYYREEENGRGNFPPRFSGLQFPNYSSELNVNALELDDSALYLCASSHDRLGEQYFGPGTRLTVT.

This clonotype was seen a few times. One end of the junction varies from germline; a read error may be responsible. The chain is built from TRBV20-1 and TRBJ2-4; 11 bases align to TRBD2. The germline V gene encodes CDR1 DFQATT and CDR2 SNEGSKA (reference sequence). The CDR3 spans 18 residues. CDR3 residues: CGARDSGSSGRTKNIQYF. CDR3 sequence (DNA): TGCGGTGCTAGAGATAGTGGCTCTAGCGGGAGGACCAAAAACATTCAGTACTTC.

On this clonotype itself: Likely a read error: the CDR3 ends without its conserved phenylalanine or tryptophan. The genes are TRBV11-2 and TRBJ1-2; D not certain. The CDR3 is made up of 14 amino acids. V shed 5 bases and J shed 0 bases, with 10 bases lying between them. Germline assignment: CDR1 SGHAT and CDR2 FQNNGV. The CDR3 here is CASSKNRTNYGYTV. The DNA of the CDR3 is TGTGCCAGCAGCAAGAACAGAACTAACTATGGCTACACCGTC.

A remark on this clonotype: The CDR3 ends on some other residue instead of the conserved phenylalanine or tryptophan, so this is likely a read error. The chain employs TRBV20-1 and TRBJ2-7; D is uncertain. CDR1 is DFQATT, CDR2 SNEGSKA, per germline (reference sequence). V shed 1 base and J shed 0 bases, with 10 bases lying between them. This CDR3 spans 14 amino acids. In DNA, the CDR3 is TGCAGTGCTAGAGTTGATCCCCGCTCCTACGAGCAGTACCTC. Its protein is CSARVDPRSYEQYL.

This clonotype came up many times. The chain uses TRBV6-5 and TRBJ1-3; 8 nucleotides agree with TRBD1. The CDR3 extends over 14 amino acids. Germline V CDR1 and CDR2: MNHEY, SVGAGI. J lost 0 bases, V lost 6 bases, and 1 base had no gene match. In DNA form, the CDR3 reads TGTGCCAGCAGGGACAGGGCCTCTGGAAACACCATATATTTT. It yields the protein CASRDRASGNTIYF.

As to this clonotype: A read error may account for a junction end that differs from germline. The chain is built from TRBV29-1 and TRBJ2-2, with D maybe TRBD2 (7 bases). The CDR3 has 16 residues. Germline lookup yields CDR1 SQVTM and CDR2 ANQGSEA. The CDR3 nucleotides are TGCAACGTTGAAGAGGGGGGGAATCGGGTAGGCGGGGAGCCGTTTTTT. Translating it yields CNVEEGGNRVGGEPFF.

As for this clonotype: The junction departs from germline at one end; a sequencing error may be responsible. The chain joins TRBV7-2 to TRBJ2-7; D gene uncertain. CDR1 is SGHTA, CDR2 FQGNSA, per germline. This CDR3 comprises 14 residues. The CDR3 nucleotides are TGTGCCGGCAGCCCCTTATCGGCCTCCTACGAGCAGTACTTC. The encoded protein is CAGSPLSASYEQYF.

The rearrangement links TRBV28 to TRBJ1-2; the D is unclear. The length of the CDR3 is 13 residues. Trimming took off 6 bases at V and 5 bases at J, with 13 bases between the two ends. The V gene's germline CDR1 is MDHEN and CDR2 SYDVKM. This chain's CDR3 is CASSFVGLYGYTF. The CDR3 coding sequence is TGTGCCAGCAGCTTTGTAGGATTATATGGCTACACCTTC.